This entry lists 25 T cell receptor beta chains sequenced from one sample in a study of T cell responses to AZD1222 COVID-19 vaccine. Method: immunoSEQ multiplex PCR; TCRdb's copy keeps in-frame clones and lacks some. Seen here are more than 100,000 clones, around 92% observed once, and the top ten hold around 1.9%. The starting material was peripheral blood, obtained 28 days after the second AZD1222 dose. These receptors were collected from an adult who received the AZD1222 COVID-19 vaccine.

The chain couples TRBV3-1 (or the pseudogene TRBV3-2) to TRBJ1-2; no definite D call. The germline V and J ends were trimmed by 1 base and 3 bases, with 12 bases remaining between them. The CDR3 length is 15 residues. In germline, CDR1 is LGHDT, CDR2 YNNKEL (reference sequence). CDR3 sequence: CASSQGRRVDYGYTF. Here the CDR3 DNA reads TGTGCCAGCAGCCAAGGGAGACGGGTGGACTATGGCTACACCTTC.

The genes are TRBV7-9 and TRBJ1-6; D uncertain. The CDR3 is 15 amino acids. V lost 1 base to trimming and J lost 2 bases, with 6 bases between them. Germline loops: CDR1 SEHNR, CDR2 FQNEAQ (reference sequence). The CDR3 is CASSLGLPYNSPLHF. CDR3 nucleotide sequence: TGTGCCAGCAGCTTAGGACTGCCCTATAATTCACCCCTCCACTTT.

This sequence joins TRBV7-2 and TRBJ2-7; TRBD1 is a possible D gene (7 bases). The V end was cut by 5 bases, the J end by 1 base, with 15 bases between. CDR3 size: 15 residues. Germline V gene data show CDR1 as SGHTA and CDR2 as FQGNSA. The chain's CDR3 is CASSPGGTASYEQYF. For the CDR3, the DNA is TGTGCCAGCAGCCCAGGCGGGACAGCGTCCTACGAGCAGTACTTC. Complete variable domain (other parts from reference TRBV7-2 and TRBJ2-7): GAGVSQSPSNKVTEKGKDVELRCDPISGHTALYWYRQSLGQGLEFLIYFQGNSAPDKSGLPSDRFSAERTGGSVSTLTIQRTQQEDSAVYLCASSPGGTASYEQYFGPGTRLTVT.

The rearrangement uses TRBV19 and TRBJ1-2; D is unclear. Germline V gene data show CDR1 as LNHDA and CDR2 as SQIVND (reference sequence). This CDR3 region has 15 residues. Trimming pared 0 bases from V and 8 bases from J, leaving 16 bases between. In DNA form, the CDR3 reads TGTGCCAGTAGTATAGATGCGGGCCAGCCGGGAGGCTACACCTTC. This gives the protein CASSIDAGQPGGYTF.

The chain joins TRBV7-2 to TRBJ1-2; 8 bases map to TRBD1. The CDR3 is made up of 14 amino acids. Trimming at V came to 5 bases and at J to 3 bases, leaving 5 bases not matched to a gene. CDR1 is SGHTA, CDR2 FQGNSA, per germline. CDR3 region: CASSAGGGYYGYTF. In DNA, the CDR3 is TGTGCCAGCAGCGCAGGGGGCGGATACTATGGCTACACCTTC.

The V and J genes are TRBV19 and TRBJ1-2, with a tentative D call TRBD1 (6 bases). The ends were cut back, 5 bases at V and 8 bases at J, with 12 bases in the middle. The CDR3 covers 12 residues. In germline, CDR1 is LNHDA, CDR2 SQIVND (reference sequence). The CDR3 DNA reads TGTGCCAGTAGTCGCGGGGGCCTAGGCTACACCTTC. Its translation: CASSRGGLGYTF.

The chain is built from TRBV6-5 and TRBJ1-3; D is uncertain. The length of the CDR3 is 14 residues. Germline V CDR1 and CDR2: MNHEY, SVGAGI. V was shortened by 4 bases and J by 0 bases, with 7 bases between the two germline ends. CDR3: CASSFGYSGNTIYF. CDR3 sequence (DNA): TGTGCCAGCAGTTTCGGATACTCTGGAAACACCATATATTTT.

This sequence joins TRBV3-1 (or the pseudogene TRBV3-2) and TRBJ1-1; a weak D match, TRBD1 (6 bases). The CDR3 has 13 residues. Trimming removed 4 bases from V and 5 bases from J, with 11 bases in between. The germline V gene has CDR1 LGHDT and CDR2 YNNKEL (reference sequence). Here the CDR3 DNA reads TGTGCCAGCAGCCCCCAGGGGCGTACTGAAGCTTTCTTT. Translating gives CASSPQGRTEAFF.

The rearrangement joins TRBV5-1 to TRBJ1-1; tentative D call: TRBD1 (6 bases). Germline V gives CDR1 SGHRS, CDR2 YFSETQ. The CDR3 totals 14 residues. V lost 2 bases, J lost 4 bases, and 12 bases lay in between. CDR3 sequence: CASSFYGQLTEAFF. CDR3 sequence (DNA): TGCGCCAGCAGCTTCTACGGACAGCTCACTGAAGCTTTCTTT.

The rearrangement links TRBV28 to TRBJ2-7; 10 bases are a match to TRBD1. The ends lost 7 bases at V and 7 bases at J; junction bases unmatched: 7. The CDR3 consists of 13 residues. Germline CDR1 and CDR2: MDHEN and SYDVKM. CDR3 DNA: TGTGCCAGCAAGATCCGGGACAGGGGTGAGCAGTACTTC. Amino acid sequence: CASKIRDRGEQYF.

The V gene is TRBV27, the J gene TRBJ2-7; D is undetermined. Trimming shortened V by 5 bases and J by 2 bases, and 1 base separated the two germline ends. The CDR3 loop spans 10 amino acids. CDR1 and CDR2 (germline): MNHEY, SMNVEV (reference sequence). DNA for the CDR3: TGTGCCAGCAGTCCCTACGAGCAGTACGTC. This codes for CASSPYEQYV.

This clone turned up a few times. The rearrangement joins TRBV6-5 to TRBJ2-1; the match to TRBD2 covers 7 bases. The CDR3 totals 12 residues. Germline V gene data show CDR1 as MNHEY and CDR2 as SVGAGI. With 6 bases clipped from V and 10 bases from J, the junction kept 6 bases outside the gene matches. The CDR3 loop is CASSPLGGEQFF. The CDR3 region has the DNA TGTGCCAGCAGCCCCTTGGGGGGGGAGCAGTTCTTC.

This rearrangement joins TRBV7-2 to TRBJ2-7, with 7 bases fitting TRBD2. This CDR3 has 16 amino acids. Trimming removed 5 bases from V and 0 bases from J; junction bases left unmatched: 10. Germline lookup yields CDR1 SGHTA and CDR2 FQGNSA. Here the CDR3 reads CASSQKGGGSSYEQYV. Here the CDR3 DNA reads TGTGCCAGCAGCCAAAAGGGCGGGGGTTCCTCCTACGAGCAGTACGTC.

The chain combines TRBV7-9 with TRBJ1-3; 10 positions match TRBD1. CDR1 SEHNR and CDR2 FQNEAQ come from the germline V gene (reference sequence). The length of the CDR3 is 18 residues. J gave up 3 bases and V 3 bases, and 11 bases lay outside the gene matches. As DNA, the CDR3 is TGTGCCAGCAGCTTTGGAGACAGGGGGCCGGTTTATGGAAACACCATATATTTT. This translates into CASSFGDRGPVYGNTIYF.

The genes are TRBV24-1 and TRBJ2-1; TRBD1 matches at 9 bases. Germline V gene lookup returns CDR1 KGHDR and CDR2 SFDVKD. The length of the CDR3 is 15 residues. Trimming removed 4 bases from V and 4 bases from J; junction bases left unmatched: 4. The CDR3 region has the DNA TGTGCCACCAGTGAGTACAGGGGGCAGTACAATGAGCAGTTCTTC. Residues: CATSEYRGQYNEQFF.

The gene calls are TRBV21-1 and TRBJ2-1; the DNA was not compared with TRBD2, the D call given in the table. TRBV21-1 constitutes a pseudogene. This CDR3 comprises 18 residues. CDR3 sequence (DNA): TGTGCCAGCAGCAAAGCCCCGGGACTAGCGGGGGACTACAATGAGCAGTTCTTC. Its translation: CASSKAPGLAGDYNEQFF.

In nucleotides, the CDR3 is TGCGCCAGCAGCTTGGATAGGGGTTACAGCTCCTACGAGCAGTACTTC. As protein: CASSLDRGYSSYEQYF. V and J are TRBV5-1 and TRBJ2-7; tentatively, D is TRBD1 (5 bases). Germline V gives CDR1 SGHRS, CDR2 YFSETQ. V was pared by 0 bases and J by 0 bases, with 13 bases between. CDR3 length: 16 amino acids.

V usage is TRBV3-1 (or the pseudogene TRBV3-2) and J usage is TRBJ1-1; D is undetermined. Germline loops: CDR1 LGHDT, CDR2 YNNKEL (reference sequence). V gave up 6 bases and J gave up 1 base, with 15 bases separating them. CDR3 size: 15 residues. The CDR3 DNA reads TGTGCCAGCAGATCAGATTGGAGCGGGAACACTGAAGCTTTCTTT. Its translation is CASRSDWSGNTEAFF.

The J gene is TRBJ2-1, the V gene TRBV6-2 or TRBV6-3; 12 bases map to TRBD2. Trimming at V came to 4 bases and at J to 9 bases, leaving 10 bases not matched to a gene. The CDR3 sequence is 16 residues long. Germline CDR1 and CDR2: MNHEY and SVGEGT. CDR3: CASSSPSGRAESEQFF. The CDR3 DNA reads as TGTGCCAGCAGTTCTCCTAGCGGGAGGGCGGAGAGTGAGCAGTTCTTC.

This rearrangement joins TRBV19 to TRBJ1-2; a possible D gene is TRBD1 (6 bases). The CDR3 extends over 14 amino acids. Germline lookup yields CDR1 LNHDA and CDR2 SQIVND (reference sequence). With 0 bases removed from V and 8 bases from J, the gap between germline ends came to 13 bases. This CDR3 is CASSIDEGGRGYTF. DNA for the CDR3: TGTGCCAGTAGTATAGATGAAGGGGGGCGCGGCTACACCTTC.

This CDR3 is CASSLPRGVGNTIYF. The CDR3 DNA sequence: TGTGCCAGCAGCCTGCCCCGGGGGGTTGGAAACACCATATATTTT. The chain carries TRBV3-1 (or the pseudogene TRBV3-2) and TRBJ1-3; D is possibly TRBD1 (5 bases). From germline, CDR1 is LGHDT and CDR2 YNNKEL (reference sequence). V lost 4 bases to trimming and J lost 3 bases, with 13 bases between them. The CDR3 totals 15 residues.

The chain recombines TRBV7-2 with TRBJ2-3; 8 positions agree with TRBD2. J lost 4 bases, V lost 5 bases, and 8 bases had no gene match. This CDR3 comprises 15 residues. Germline V gives CDR1 SGHTA, CDR2 FQGNSA. Written as DNA, the CDR3 is TGTGCCAGCAGCCCGGCCAGCGGGAGCTCAGATACGCAGTATTTT. Protein sequence: CASSPASGSSDTQYF.

This chain links TRBV3-1 (or the pseudogene TRBV3-2) with TRBJ1-2; 12 nucleotides line up with TRBD1. The germline gives CDR1 LGHDT, CDR2 YNNKEL (reference sequence). The CDR3 has 15 amino acids. Unmatched junction bases numbered 7, after V lost 4 bases and J lost 7 bases. CDR3 protein: CASSREGQGAGGYTF. Written as DNA, the CDR3 is TGTGCCAGCAGCCGAGAGGGACAGGGGGCGGGTGGCTACACCTTC.

The rearrangement uses TRBV18 and TRBJ1-1; D call uncertain. CDR3 size: 17 residues. V was shortened by 6 bases and J by 0 bases, with 20 bases between the two germline ends. Germline V gives CDR1 KGHSH, CDR2 LQKENI. The CDR3 region has the DNA TGTGCCAGCTCGATCGGGAGCCAGTGGGTCCTGAACACTGAAGCTTTCTTT. Encoded protein: CASSIGSQWVLNTEAFF.

There are a few counts of this clone. The chain uses TRBV5-4 and TRBJ2-3, with D unclear. Trimming removed 3 bases at V and 4 bases at J, with 15 bases between. CDR3 length equals 15 residues. Germline V lookup: CDR1 SGHNT, CDR2 YYREEE (reference sequence). The CDR3 here is CASSSALVRPDTQYF. CDR3 coding DNA: TGTGCCAGCAGCTCGGCCCTTGTACGCCCAGATACGCAGTATTTT.